Detailed here is one T cell receptor beta chain. The sample belongs to a study of cytomegalovirus exposure and HLA in healthy donors. Germline-derived CDR1 and CDR2 are SNHLY and FYNNEI. V was shortened by 3 bases and J by 4 bases, with 13 bases between the two germline ends. The CDR3 length is 14 residues. 60 Vbeta and 13 Jbeta primers were used in PCR. Libraries were prepared by immunoSEQ multiplex PCR; TCRdb keeps only in-frame clonotypes and omits some of them. The sample shows nearly 200,000 clones, about 77% of them seen only once. The sequenced sample was PBMCs. The sequence was collected from a woman under 40 in good health and CMV-seropositive. The chain joins TRBV2 to TRBJ2-7; D perhaps matches TRBD1 (5 bases). In DNA, the CDR3 is TGTGCCAGCAGTGAGCAGGGTCAGGGATACGAGCAGTACTTC. Amino acids: CASSEQGQGYEQYF. Combining the CDR3 with reference TRBV2 and TRBJ2-7 gives the whole variable domain EPEVTQTPSHQVTQMGQEVILRCVPISNHLYFYWYRQILGQKVEFLVSFYNNEISEKSEIFDDQFSVERPDGSNFTLKIRSTKLEDSAMYFCASSEQGQGYEQYFGPGTRLTVT.